This T cell receptor beta chain was obtained from a study of response to subunit inactivated influenza vaccine. TCRdb itself ran the RT-PCR reads through MiXCR, one entry per CDR3 protein. The sample includes around 750,000 distinct CDR3 sequences, around 20% of them seen just once. Trimming cost V 3 bases and J 4 bases; bases outside gene matches: 8. The CDR3 runs 16 residues. The germline CDR1 and CDR2 sequences are DFQATT and SNEGSKA (reference sequence). The material sequenced was PBMCs from blood, taken 5 days after vaccination. The chain links TRBV20-1 to TRBJ2-1; 11 bases align to TRBD1. The sequence derives from a man aged 45 to 65 who received an inactivated influenza vaccine. DNA of the CDR3: TGCAGTGCTAGGGGGACAGGGGGTTTACGGTACAATGAGCAGTTCTTC. It translates to CSARGTGGLRYNEQFF.